The rows below give T cell receptor beta chains drawn from one sample of a study of shared clonotypes between healthy human individuals. Repertoires were generated with immunoSEQ multiplex PCR, while TCRdb's copy carries only in-frame clones and drops some. The sample lists under 1 million clones, about 96% seen once, with around 0.25% in the top ten. The source material was naive CD8+ T cells sorted from blood. Source of these receptors: a man aged 25 to 40 in good health. Each CDR3 is given with its conserved first and last residue. A D gene is named only where the DNA matches it firmly. The listing skips clone size in some rows; elsewhere it reads once, few, many or a size class.

cdr3_length j_call d_call v_call clone_size cdr3_nt cdr3_aa
19 TRBJ2-2 - TRBV13 - TGTGCCAGCAGCTTATCCACGGGATATCCGATCTCGAACACCGGGGAGCTGTTTTTT CASSLSTGYPISNTGELFF
15 TRBJ1-2 - TRBV15 - TGTGCCACCAGCAGCCGTGTGGGGGCTGGCTATGGCTACACCTTC CATSSRVGAGYGYTF
18 TRBJ2-3 TRBD2 TRBV29-1 - TGCAGCGTTGAACTAGGCCTAGCGGCAAAGTTTGGGGCAGATACGCAGTATTTT CSVELGLAAKFGADTQYF
13 TRBJ2-2 - TRBV5-6 - TGTGCCAGCAGCTTGCTGGGGAAAGGGGAGCTGTTTTTT CASSLLGKGELFF
13 TRBJ2-3 - TRBV25-1 - TGTGCCAGCTACGGGTTGGGGGCGAATACGCAGTATTTT CASYGLGANTQYF
14 TRBJ2-7 - TRBV5-1 - TGCGCCAGCAGCTTGTTCCGGGTAGGCGACGAGCAGTACTTC CASSLFRVGDEQYF
14 TRBJ1-3 - TRBV11-2 - TGTGCCAGCAGCTTAAGCCCCTCTGGAAACACCATATATTTT CASSLSPSGNTIYF
14 TRBJ2-5 - TRBV27 - TGTGCCAGCCTCACTGTAGCGGACCAAGAGACCCAGTACTTC CASLTVADQETQYF
15 TRBJ2-1 - TRBV7-3 - TGTGCCAGCAGTCTTCTACGCGGGACCTACAATGAGCAGTTCTTC CASSLLRGTYNEQFF
13 TRBJ1-1 - TRBV29-1 - TGCAGCGTTTCCGACAGCCCTCTTACTGAAGCTTTCTTT CSVSDSPLTEAFF
15 TRBJ1-2 - TRBV6-6 - TGTGCCAGCAGTTACCCGTCTCCCGGGAGTGAGGGCTACACCTTC CASSYPSPGSEGYTF
15 TRBJ2-3 - TRBV6-4 - TGTGCCAGCAGTGAAAAAGCATCGATAGGAGATACGCAGTATTTT CASSEKASIGDTQYF
16 TRBJ2-1 TRBD2 TRBV5-1 - TGCGCCAGCAGCTTGATTGCGGGAGGTCTCTACAATGAGCAGTTCTTC CASSLIAGGLYNEQFF
17 TRBJ2-1 - TRBV27 once TGTGCCAGCAGTTCCGTGGGGGGGGGCGACTCCTACAATGAGCAGTTCTTC CASSSVGGGDSYNEQFF
18 TRBJ2-6 - TRBV9 - TGTGCCAGCAGCGTAGCAGACTTCAGAGGGAGCGGGGCCAACGTCCTGACTTTC CASSVADFRGSGANVLTF
14 TRBJ2-7 - TRBV4-1 - TGCGCCAGCAGCCCCCTTTCGGGCACCTACGAGCAGTACTTC CASSPLSGTYEQYF
13 TRBJ1-1 - TRBV27 - TGTGCCAGCAGTAGGGCAGGGAGTTTTTTGGCTTTCTTT CASSRAGSFLAFF
14 TRBJ1-2 TRBD1 TRBV5-4 - TGTGCCAGCAGCAACGGACAGGGACTAAAGGGCTACACCTTC CASSNGQGLKGYTF
14 TRBJ2-7 TRBD2 TRBV7-6 - TGTGCCAGCAGCCCCGGGACTAATTCCTACGAGCAGTACTTC CASSPGTNSYEQYF
16 TRBJ2-2 TRBD1 TRBV27 - TGTGCCAGCAGTCCCTGGGGGACAGGGGTTACCGGGGAGCTGTTTTTT CASSPWGTGVTGELFF
16 TRBJ2-7 TRBD2 TRBV4-1 - TGCGCCAGCAGCCAAGTATCCAGCGGGAGGGGATACGAGCAGTACTTC CASSQVSSGRGYEQYF
15 TRBJ2-2 - TRBV7-2 - TGTGCCAGCAGCATCCTACAGGGAGGAACCGGGGAGCTGTTTTTT CASSILQGGTGELFF
13 TRBJ1-2 - TRBV27 - TGTGCCAGCAGCCAAGGGGGGAAAAGGGGCTACACCTTC CASSQGGKRGYTF